These 10 T cell receptor beta chains share one sample of origin, sequenced in a study of a mutant IDH1 vaccine in newly diagnosed glioma. Indicated time point: week 47, end of study. In every dose of vaccine, 300 ug of mutant IDH1 20-mer peptide was given alongside topical imiquimod. Method: immunoSEQ multiplex PCR; TCRdb's copy keeps in-frame clones and lacks some. The top ten hold about 4.3% of the sample, which has about 50,000 clones, roughly 80% seen once. No cognate antigen is known for these TCRs. The input for sequencing was PBMCs, taken from a glioma patient whose treatment included an IDH1 peptide vaccine. These receptor sequences come from a woman in her 30s with glioma. Some clones in this sample may be carry-over from other donors' samples.

This clone was seen only a few times. The genes are TRBV10-2 and TRBJ2-7; D may be TRBD2 (7 bases). Per germline, CDR1 WSHSY and CDR2 SAAADI. The CDR3 runs 16 residues. V was cut by 2 bases and J by 4 bases, with 18 bases left in between. CDR3 sequence (DNA): TGCGCCAGCAGTGAGGGCCCCCGGGGGGCCCAGTACGAGCAGTACTTC. Protein: CASSEGPRGAQYEQYF.

The chain combines TRBV5-6 with TRBJ1-1, with 7 bases identical to TRBD1. The CDR3 is 13 residues long. J gave up 9 bases and V 4 bases, and 9 bases lay outside the gene matches. The germline V gene has CDR1 SGHDT and CDR2 YYEEEE. CDR3 sequence (DNA): TGTGCCAGCAGCATCGACAGGGTTAGAAAAGCTTTCTTT. Its translation is CASSIDRVRKAFF.

This clone was detected once. The V gene is TRBV14, the J gene TRBJ1-2; perhaps TRBD1 as D (5 bases). This CDR3 contains 16 residues. The ends were cut back, 0 bases at V and 5 bases at J, with 16 bases in the middle. Germline V gene sequence: CDR1 SGHDN, CDR2 FVKESK. The CDR3 DNA reads as TGTGCCAGCAGCCAAGATTCGCCACCGAGGACATATGGCTACACCTTC. Translating gives CASSQDSPPRTYGYTF.

As concerns this clone: One junction end does not reproduce the germline sequence, and a read error may be involved. The CDR3 DNA follows: TGTGCCAGCACTCCCCTCCGGGACAGGCGGAACACTGAAGCTTCCTTT. Translation gives CASTPLRDRRNTEASF. This chain connects TRBV2 to TRBJ1-1; TRBD1 aligns across 8 bases. The germline V gene encodes CDR1 SNHLY and CDR2 FYNNEI. The CDR3 is made up of 16 amino acids.

Only one count was recorded for this clone. The V call is TRBV19, the J call TRBJ2-3; 8 bases fit TRBD2. From germline, CDR1 is LNHDA and CDR2 SQIVND (reference sequence). The V and J ends lost 4 bases and 6 bases, in that order; junction bases with no gene match: 9. CDR3 length equals 15 residues. CDR3 protein: CASSKTSGSYDTQYF. The CDR3 DNA is TGTGCCAGTAGTAAAACTAGCGGCTCGTACGATACGCAGTATTTT. Combining the CDR3 with reference TRBV19 and TRBJ2-3 gives the whole variable domain DGGITQSPKYLFRKEGQNVTLSCEQNLNHDAMYWYRQDPGQGLRLIYYSQIVNDFQKGDIAEGYSVSREKKESFPLTVTSAQKNPTAFYLCASSKTSGSYDTQYFGPGTRLTVL.

Here the CDR3 reads CASSVEGWPSGANTGELFF. The CDR3 DNA reads as TGTGCCAGCAGCGTAGAGGGGTGGCCTAGCGGGGCGAACACCGGGGAGCTGTTTTTT. The chain uses TRBV9 and TRBJ2-2; 9 positions agree with TRBD2. The CDR3 extends over 19 amino acids. The ends lost 0 bases at V and 0 bases at J; junction bases unmatched: 9. CDR1 SGDLS and CDR2 YYNGEE come from the germline V gene.

V and J are TRBV6-1 and TRBJ2-7; D is possibly TRBD2 (5 bases). The CDR3 totals 15 residues. Per germline, CDR1 MNHNS and CDR2 SASEGT. V was pared by 3 bases and J by 5 bases, with 17 bases between. The CDR3 spells CASSEDLGSSHEQYF. The CDR3 DNA reads as TGTGCCAGCAGTGAGGATCTGGGGAGTTCCCACGAGCAGTACTTC.

This clone was seen once. The chain recombines TRBV7-2 with TRBJ2-3; no clear D. V was shortened by 4 bases and J by 2 bases, with 4 bases between the two germline ends. CDR3 length equals 12 residues. The germline V gene has CDR1 SGHTA and CDR2 FQGNSA. CDR3 sequence: CASSYFTDTQYF. DNA for the CDR3: TGTGCCAGCAGCTACTTCACAGATACGCAGTATTTT.

V and J are TRBV4-1 and TRBJ2-7, with no clear D. The CDR3 is 12 residues long. CDR1 is MGHRA, CDR2 YSYEKL, per germline. The V and J ends lost 1 base and 2 bases respectively, with 3 bases between them. CDR3 in DNA: TGCGCCAGCAGCCAAGGTCCCTACGAGCAGTACTTC. Its protein is CASSQGPYEQYF.

The chain employs TRBV7-6 and TRBJ2-7; D not certain. V was pared by 3 bases and J by 5 bases, with 5 bases between. The CDR3 consists of 11 residues. Per germline, CDR1 SGHVS and CDR2 FNYEAQ. This CDR3 reads CASSFGHEQYF. CDR3 nucleotide sequence: TGTGCCAGCAGCTTTGGACACGAGCAGTACTTC.